One and the same sample provided the 26 T cell receptor beta chains below, sequenced in a study of blood T cells in healthy people across ages. A second PCR, run for roughly 7 to 11 cycles, used a sample-barcoded 5' primer plus a J-beta primer mix. TCRdb reanalysed the 5' RACE reads using MiXCR and keeps one entry per CDR3 protein. The sample comprises about 1.1 million distinct CDR3 sequences, approximately 38% of which are singletons, and less than 15% rests with the top ten. Sequencing input: blood. These receptors all stem from a man between 18 and 35 years old in good health.

The rearrangement uses TRBV6-5 and TRBJ1-1; no clear D. The CDR3 spans 15 residues. With 0 bases removed from V and 4 bases from J, the gap between germline ends came to 12 bases. Germline values: CDR1 MNHEY, CDR2 SVGAGI. CDR3 protein: CASSYSTEGGTEAFF. CDR3 coding DNA: TGTGCCAGCAGTTACTCGACTGAGGGAGGCACTGAAGCTTTCTTT.

The chain joins TRBV7-9 to TRBJ2-1; 10 bases agree with TRBD2. Germline values: CDR1 SEHNR, CDR2 FQNEAQ (reference sequence). There are 15 residues in the CDR3. The V gene end was trimmed by 1 base and the J gene end by 15 bases; junction bases not matched to a gene: 12. CDR3 nucleotide sequence: TGTGCCAGCAGCTTAGAAGTAGCGGGGGGCCTTGATCGGTTCTTC. Translation gives CASSLEVAGGLDRFF. The full variable domain, in which reference TRBV7-9 and TRBJ2-1 provide the parts outside the CDR3, is DTGVSQNPRHKITKRGQNVTFRCDPISEHNRLYWYRQTLGQGPEFLTYFQNEAQLEKSRLLSDRFSAERPKGSFSTLEIQRTEQGDSAMYLCASSLEVAGGLDRFFGPGTRLTVL.

As DNA, the CDR3 is TGTGCCAGCTCACCCGGACTAGCGGGGGTGATCACCGGGGAGCTGTTTTTT. It translates to CASSPGLAGVITGELFF. The chain links TRBV18 to TRBJ2-2, with TRBD2 identical over 13 bases. V shed 3 bases and J 4 bases; nucleotides not matched to a gene: 5. Germline V gene lookup returns CDR1 KGHSH and CDR2 LQKENI. This CDR3 spans 17 amino acids.

This chain uses TRBV3-1 with TRBJ2-2; D is ambiguous. The CDR3 runs to 15 residues. V lost 1 base to trimming and J lost 0 bases, with 6 bases between them. The germline gives CDR1 LGHDT, CDR2 YNNKEL (reference sequence). CDR3 sequence: CASSQGAPNTGELFF. CDR3 nucleotide sequence: TGTGCCAGCAGCCAAGGGGCCCCGAACACCGGGGAGCTGTTTTTT.

This clonotype was detected a few times. The V gene is TRBV27, the J gene TRBJ1-2; 7 nucleotides align to TRBD1. V was clipped by 6 bases and J by 4 bases; unmatched bases: 11. CDR1 and CDR2 (germline): MNHEY, SMNVEV (reference sequence). This CDR3 contains 15 residues. In DNA form, the CDR3 reads TGTGCCAGCAGAGCCTTTGACAGGGACATCTATGGCTACACCTTC. Amino acid sequence: CASRAFDRDIYGYTF.

In this sample, this clonotype turned up a few times. This sequence joins TRBV12-3 or TRBV12-4 and TRBJ2-2; D not certain. Trimming removed 4 bases at V and 2 bases at J, with 11 bases between. The CDR3 sequence is 15 residues long. CDR3 in DNA: TGTGCCAGCAGTTCCTCGGCTTCCAACACCGGGGAGCTGTTTTTT. It translates to CASSSSASNTGELFF.

Only a few counts were recorded for this clonotype. The V and J genes are TRBV4-2 and TRBJ2-4, with 11 bases lining up with TRBD1. Germline trimming cut 3 bases from V and 1 base from J; bases unmatched to any gene: 14. Per germline, CDR1 LGHNA and CDR2 YNFKEQ. CDR3 size: 20 residues. CDR3 protein: CASSQLPGQGDGVAKNIQYF. CDR3 in DNA: TGTGCCAGCAGCCAGCTCCCGGGACAGGGGGATGGAGTTGCCAAAAACATTCAGTACTTC.

This clonotype occurred a few times. This chain uses TRBV27 with TRBJ2-1; D is uncertain. CDR1 MNHEY and CDR2 SMNVEV come from the germline V gene (reference sequence). CDR3 size: 14 residues. Trimming took 2 bases from V and 2 from J, leaving 7 bases between them. The CDR3 protein is CASSLMGTYNEQFF. The CDR3, as DNA: TGTGCCAGCAGTTTAATGGGGACCTACAATGAGCAGTTCTTC.

The chain couples TRBV2 to TRBJ1-2; a possible D gene is TRBD1 (5 bases). Looked up from germline, CDR1 is SNHLY and CDR2 is FYNNEI. The V gene lost 8 bases and the J gene lost 8 bases, with 15 bases spanning the gap. The CDR3 consists of 12 residues. The CDR3 is CASGGPGRGYTF. The CDR3 nucleotides read TGTGCCAGCGGGGGACCCGGGAGGGGCTACACCTTC. Full variable domain (outside the CDR3, taken from reference TRBV2 and TRBJ1-2): EPEVTQTPSHQVTQMGQEVILRCVPISNHLYFYWYRQILGQKVEFLVSFYNNEISEKSEIFDDQFSVERPDGSNFTLKIRSTKLEDSAMYFCASGGPGRGYTFGSGTRLTVV.

The chain carries TRBV4-1 and TRBJ2-1; 7 bases are a match to TRBD2. The J call is doubtful: the DNA matches TRBJ2-7 better. Germline V lookup: CDR1 MGHRA, CDR2 YSYEKL. CDR3 size: 16 residues. Written as DNA, the CDR3 is TGCGCCAGCAGCCAAGACCCAGCGGGGAATTACAATGAGCAGTACTTC. The encoded protein is CASSQDPAGNYNEQYF.

This clonotype has a handful of counts. V gene TRBV6-2 or TRBV6-3 combines with J gene TRBJ1-1; no clear D. The CDR3 consists of 14 residues. Trimming removed 2 bases at V and 5 bases at J, with 12 bases between. CDR1 is MNHEY and CDR2 is SVGEGT in the germline V gene. CDR3 DNA: TGTGCCAGCAGTTACCTGACTGGCGCGACTGAAGCTTTCTTT. It codes for CASSYLTGATEAFF.

V gene TRBV12-3 or TRBV12-4 combines with J gene TRBJ1-4; D uncertain. The V gene lost 6 bases and the J gene lost 3 bases, with 8 bases spanning the gap. This CDR3 has 13 amino acids. CDR3 in DNA: TGTGCCAGCAGGTTGGATGCTAATGAAAAACTGTTTTTT. Its protein product is CASRLDANEKLFF.

This clonotype was detected a few times. The genes are TRBV7-9 and TRBJ2-1; 11 bases agree with TRBD1. This CDR3 is built from 14 residues. J was trimmed by 8 bases and V by 3 bases; bases with no gene match: 3. Germline lookup yields CDR1 SEHNR and CDR2 FQNEAQ (reference sequence). CDR3: CASSLRTGGYEQFF. Written as DNA, the CDR3 is TGTGCCAGCAGCTTGCGGACAGGGGGCTATGAGCAGTTCTTC. Full variable domain (outside the CDR3, taken from reference TRBV7-9 and TRBJ2-1): DTGVSQNPRHKITKRGQNVTFRCDPISEHNRLYWYRQTLGQGPEFLTYFQNEAQLEKSRLLSDRFSAERPKGSFSTLEIQRTEQGDSAMYLCASSLRTGGYEQFFGPGTRLTVL.

This clonotype was seen more than once but under ten times. The chain has TRBV7-2 and TRBJ2-5, with unresolved D. CDR1 and CDR2 from the germline V gene are SGHTA and FQGNSA. Trimming left V 5 bases short and J 4 bases short, with 14 bases between. The CDR3 runs 14 residues. The CDR3 loop is CASSVVLVGETQYF. The DNA of the CDR3 is TGTGCCAGCAGCGTCGTATTGGTCGGAGAGACCCAGTACTTC.

V gene TRBV14 combines with J gene TRBJ2-2, with D tentatively TRBD2 (8 bases). The germline V gene encodes CDR1 SGHDN and CDR2 FVKESK. The CDR3 contains 18 residues. V lost 0 bases, J lost 4 bases, and 18 bases lay in between. The CDR3 is CASSQDTGGGRSTGELFF. The CDR3 DNA is TGTGCCAGCAGCCAAGATACGGGAGGGGGCCGGTCCACCGGGGAGCTGTTTTTT.

The rearrangement uses TRBV20-1 and TRBJ1-5, with 8 bases matching TRBD1. Germline V gene data show CDR1 as DFQATT and CDR2 as SNEGSKA (reference sequence). The CDR3 runs 15 residues. J lost 9 bases, V lost 0 bases, and 10 bases had no gene match. This chain's CDR3 is CSARDPTGARGPQHF. As DNA, the CDR3 is TGCAGTGCTAGAGATCCGACAGGGGCCCGGGGGCCCCAGCATTTT.

The chain uses TRBV7-8 and TRBJ2-1; 14 bases line up with TRBD2. The germline gives CDR1 SGHVS, CDR2 FQNEAQ. Unmatched junction bases numbered 13, after V lost 5 bases and J lost 7 bases. The CDR3 has 18 residues. In DNA, the CDR3 is TGTGCCAGCAGCCCCGGACTCCGGACTAGCGGGGGGAAAAATGAGCAGTTCTTC. Its translation is CASSPGLRTSGGKNEQFF. Complete variable domain (other parts from reference TRBV7-8 and TRBJ2-1): GAGVSQSPRYKVAKRGQDVALRCDPISGHVSLFWYQQALGQGPEFLTYFQNEAQLDKSGLPSDRFFAERPEGSVSTLKIQRTQQEDSAVYLCASSPGLRTSGGKNEQFFGPGTRLTVL.

This clonotype was recorded a few times. The CDR3 spells CSARSSGGAADTQYF. The CDR3 DNA follows: TGCAGTGCTAGATCTAGCGGGGGGGCAGCAGATACGCAGTATTTT. The chain has TRBV20-1 and TRBJ2-3, with 12 bases identical to TRBD2. Germline V lookup: CDR1 DFQATT, CDR2 SNEGSKA (reference sequence). The ends lost 2 bases at V and 4 bases at J; junction bases unmatched: 4. The CDR3 extends over 15 amino acids.

V is TRBV28 and J is TRBJ2-3; weak D call: TRBD1 (5 bases). This CDR3 has 16 residues. Germline CDR1 and CDR2: MDHEN and SYDVKM. V dropped 4 bases and J dropped 0 bases, with 14 bases sitting between them. For the CDR3, the DNA is TGTGCCAGCAGTTACGGGCAGGGCCTCAGCACAGATACGCAGTATTTT. Encoded protein: CASSYGQGLSTDTQYF. The full variable domain, in which reference TRBV28 and TRBJ2-3 provide the parts outside the CDR3, is DVKVTQSSRYLVKRTGEKVFLECVQDMDHENMFWYRQDPGLGLRLIYFSYDVKMKEKGDIPEGYSVSREKKERFSLILESASTNQTSMYLCASSYGQGLSTDTQYFGPGTRLTVL.

V gene TRBV10-3 combines with J gene TRBJ1-4; D not certain. Trimming left V 6 bases short and J 8 bases short, with 16 bases between. The CDR3 spans 14 residues. Germline values: CDR1 ENHRY, CDR2 SYGVKD. CDR3: CAISRTPETEKLFF. The CDR3 DNA is TGTGCCATCAGCCGGACTCCAGAGACCGAAAAACTGTTTTTT.

On this clonotype itself: The junction shows a germline mismatch at one end, possibly a read error. The rearrangement joins TRBV11-1 to TRBJ2-2; maybe TRBD2 (6 bases). Germline values: CDR1 SGHAT, CDR2 FQDESV (reference sequence). This CDR3 comprises 14 residues. CDR3: CVSSFPWGAGELFF. In nucleotides, the CDR3 is TGTGTCAGCAGCTTTCCTTGGGGGGCCGGGGAGCTGTTTTTT.

The chain couples TRBV20-1 to TRBJ1-2; D is undetermined. Germline lookup yields CDR1 DFQATT and CDR2 SNEGSKA (reference sequence). The CDR3 is 13 amino acids. V lost 0 bases and J 4 bases, leaving 9 bases between the germline ends. The CDR3, as DNA: TGCAGTGCTAGAGACGTCACGGTCTATGGCTACACCTTC. This encodes CSARDVTVYGYTF.

This chain links TRBV10-3 with TRBJ2-2, with unresolved D. This CDR3 has 13 residues. Germline loops: CDR1 ENHRY, CDR2 SYGVKD. V lost 7 bases and J lost 0, with 6 bases in between. The CDR3 DNA is TGTGCCATCAACAACCCGAACACCGGGGAGCTGTTTTTT. Translation gives CAINNPNTGELFF.

V gene TRBV5-1 combines with J gene TRBJ2-1, with D possibly TRBD1 on 5 matching bases. The V end lost 0 bases, the J end lost 10 bases, and 14 bases lay between the germline ends. In germline, CDR1 is SGHRS, CDR2 YFSETQ. CDR3 length: 14 amino acids. The CDR3 sequence: CASSLGDSTYEQFF. In nucleotides, the CDR3 is TGCGCCAGCAGCTTGGGTGACAGTACGTACGAGCAGTTCTTC.

The J gene is TRBJ1-2, the V gene TRBV5-4; possible D gene TRBD1, 6 bases. Germline CDR1 and CDR2: SGHNT and YYREEE (reference sequence). Trimming removed 4 bases at V and 8 bases at J, with 15 bases between. CDR3 size: 13 residues. CDR3 residues: CASSLDRMGGYTF. The CDR3, as DNA: TGTGCCAGCAGCCTTGACAGGATGGGAGGCTACACCTTC. Together with reference TRBV5-4 and TRBJ1-2, the CDR3 gives the full variable domain: ETGVTQSPTHLIKTRGQQVTLRCSSQSGHNTVSWYQQALGQGPQFIFQYYREEENGRGNFPPRFSGLQFPNYSSELNVNALELDDSALYLCASSLDRMGGYTFGSGTRLTVV.

In its sample, this clonotype was seen a few times. J is TRBJ2-3 and V is TRBV7-8; TRBD2 matches 15 bases. The CDR3 runs 15 residues. Germline-derived CDR1 and CDR2 are SGHVS and FQNEAQ. With V trimmed by 6 bases and J by 8 bases, 6 bases remained unmatched. The CDR3 here is CASRPGLAGGLTQYF. The CDR3 DNA is TGTGCCAGCAGACCTGGACTAGCGGGGGGGCTTACGCAGTATTTT.